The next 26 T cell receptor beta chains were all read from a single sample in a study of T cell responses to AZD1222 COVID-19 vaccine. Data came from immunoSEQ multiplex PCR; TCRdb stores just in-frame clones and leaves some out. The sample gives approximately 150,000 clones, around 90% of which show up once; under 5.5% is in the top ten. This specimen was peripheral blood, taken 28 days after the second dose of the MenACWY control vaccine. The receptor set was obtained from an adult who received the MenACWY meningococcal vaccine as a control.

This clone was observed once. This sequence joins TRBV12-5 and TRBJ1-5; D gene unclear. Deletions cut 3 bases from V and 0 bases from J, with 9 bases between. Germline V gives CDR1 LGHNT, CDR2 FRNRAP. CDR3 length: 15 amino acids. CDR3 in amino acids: CASGLDVYSNQPQHF. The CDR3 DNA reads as TGTGCTAGTGGTTTAGACGTCTATAGCAATCAGCCCCAGCATTTT. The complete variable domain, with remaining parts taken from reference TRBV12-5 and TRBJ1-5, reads DARVTQTPRHKVTEMGQEVTMRCQPILGHNTVFWYRQTMMQGLELLAYFRNRAPLDDSGMPKDRFSAEMPDATLATLKIQPSEPRDSAVYFCASGLDVYSNQPQHFGDGTRLSIL.

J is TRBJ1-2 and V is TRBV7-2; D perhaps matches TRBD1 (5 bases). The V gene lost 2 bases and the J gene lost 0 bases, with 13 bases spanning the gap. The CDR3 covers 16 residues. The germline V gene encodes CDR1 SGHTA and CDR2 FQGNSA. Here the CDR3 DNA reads TGTGCCAGCAGCTTATTGGGGGGAATAGCTAACTATGGCTACACCTTC. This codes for CASSLLGGIANYGYTF.

This CDR3 reads CASSLMGHPGETQYF. The CDR3 nucleotides read TGTGCCAGCAGCTTAATGGGCCACCCTGGAGAGACCCAGTACTTC. V and J are TRBV7-3 and TRBJ2-5; D unclear. The CDR3 totals 15 residues. Trimming stripped 1 base from V and 4 bases from J, with 13 bases between. Germline V gene lookup returns CDR1 SGHTA and CDR2 FQGTGA.

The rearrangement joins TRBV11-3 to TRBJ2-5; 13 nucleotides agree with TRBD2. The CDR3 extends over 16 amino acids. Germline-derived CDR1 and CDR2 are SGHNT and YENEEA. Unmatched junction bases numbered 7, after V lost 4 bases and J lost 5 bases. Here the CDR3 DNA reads TGTGCCAGCAGCTCTCGACTAGCGGGAGGATCGGAGACCCAGTACTTC. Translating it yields CASSSRLAGGSETQYF. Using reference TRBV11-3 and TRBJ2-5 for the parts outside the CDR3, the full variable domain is EAGVVQSPRYKIIEKKQPVAFWCNPISGHNTLYWYLQNLGQGPELLIRYENEEAVDDSQLPKDRFSAERLKGVDSTLKIQPAELGDSAVYLCASSSRLAGGSETQYFGPGTRLLVL.

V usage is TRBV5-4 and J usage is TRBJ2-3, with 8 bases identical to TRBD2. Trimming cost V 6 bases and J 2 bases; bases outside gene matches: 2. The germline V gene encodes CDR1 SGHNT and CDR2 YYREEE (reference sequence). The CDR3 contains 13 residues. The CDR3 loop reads CASKRELTDTQYF. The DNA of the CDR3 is TGTGCCAGCAAGCGGGAGCTCACAGATACGCAGTATTTT.

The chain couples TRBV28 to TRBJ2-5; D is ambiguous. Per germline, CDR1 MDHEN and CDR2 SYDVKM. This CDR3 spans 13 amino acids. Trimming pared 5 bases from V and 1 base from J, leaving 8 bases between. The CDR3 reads CASSRLGQETQYF. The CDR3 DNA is TGTGCCAGCAGTCGACTGGGCCAAGAGACCCAGTACTTC.

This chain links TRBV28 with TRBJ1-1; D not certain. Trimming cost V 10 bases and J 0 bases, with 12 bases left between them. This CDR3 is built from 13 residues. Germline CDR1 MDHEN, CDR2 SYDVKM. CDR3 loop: CATGRLMNTEAFF. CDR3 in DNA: TGTGCCACCGGACGCCTCATGAACACTGAAGCTTTCTTT.

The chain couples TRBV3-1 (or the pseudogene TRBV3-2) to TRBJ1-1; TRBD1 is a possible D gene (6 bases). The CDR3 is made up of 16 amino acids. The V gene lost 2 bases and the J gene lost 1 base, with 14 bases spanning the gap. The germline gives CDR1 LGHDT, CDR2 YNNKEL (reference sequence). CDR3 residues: CASSQLPGRGNTEAFF. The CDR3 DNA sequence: TGTGCCAGCAGCCAACTCCCAGGCAGGGGGAACACTGAAGCTTTCTTT.

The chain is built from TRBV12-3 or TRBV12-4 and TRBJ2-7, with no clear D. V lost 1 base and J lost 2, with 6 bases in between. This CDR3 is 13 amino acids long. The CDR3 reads CASSLGHTYEQYF. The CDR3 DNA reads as TGTGCCAGCAGTTTAGGGCACACCTACGAGCAGTACTTC.

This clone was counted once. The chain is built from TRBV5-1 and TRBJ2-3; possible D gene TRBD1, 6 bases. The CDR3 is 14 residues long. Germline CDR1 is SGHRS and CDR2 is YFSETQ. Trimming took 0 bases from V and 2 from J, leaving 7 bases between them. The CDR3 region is CASSLDRVTDTQYF. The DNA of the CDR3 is TGCGCCAGCAGCTTGGACAGGGTCACAGATACGCAGTATTTT.

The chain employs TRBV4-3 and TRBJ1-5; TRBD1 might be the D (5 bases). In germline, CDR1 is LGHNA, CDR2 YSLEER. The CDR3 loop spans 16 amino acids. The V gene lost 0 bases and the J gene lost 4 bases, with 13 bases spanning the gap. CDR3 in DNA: TGCGCCAGCAGCCAAGAGTTTTCAGGGACTAATCAGCCCCAGCATTTT. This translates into CASSQEFSGTNQPQHF.

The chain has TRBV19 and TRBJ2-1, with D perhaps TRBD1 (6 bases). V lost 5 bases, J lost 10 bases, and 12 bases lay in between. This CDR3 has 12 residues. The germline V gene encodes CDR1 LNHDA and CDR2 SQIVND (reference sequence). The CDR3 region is CASSLKDREQFF. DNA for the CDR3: TGTGCCAGTAGTCTCAAAGACAGGGAGCAGTTCTTC.

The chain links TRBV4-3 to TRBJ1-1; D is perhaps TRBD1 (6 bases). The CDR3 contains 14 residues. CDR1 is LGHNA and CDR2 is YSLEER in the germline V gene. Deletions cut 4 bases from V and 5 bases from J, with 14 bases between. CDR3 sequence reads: CASSLTGMRTEAFF. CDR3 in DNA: TGCGCCAGCAGCCTGACAGGAATGCGAACTGAAGCTTTCTTT.

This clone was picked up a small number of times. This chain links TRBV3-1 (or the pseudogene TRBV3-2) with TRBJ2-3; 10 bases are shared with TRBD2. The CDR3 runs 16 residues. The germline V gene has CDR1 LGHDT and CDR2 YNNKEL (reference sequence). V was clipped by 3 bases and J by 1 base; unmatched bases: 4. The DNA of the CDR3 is TGTGCCAGCAGCCACCGTCTAGCGGGGGGCACAGATACGCAGTATTTT. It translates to CASSHRLAGGTDTQYF.

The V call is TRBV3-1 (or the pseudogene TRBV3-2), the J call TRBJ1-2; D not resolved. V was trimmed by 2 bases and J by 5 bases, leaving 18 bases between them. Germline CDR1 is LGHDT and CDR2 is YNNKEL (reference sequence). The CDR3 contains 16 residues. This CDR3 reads CASSQLALQMEYGYTF. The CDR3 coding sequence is TGTGCCAGCAGCCAACTCGCTTTACAGATGGAGTATGGCTACACCTTC.

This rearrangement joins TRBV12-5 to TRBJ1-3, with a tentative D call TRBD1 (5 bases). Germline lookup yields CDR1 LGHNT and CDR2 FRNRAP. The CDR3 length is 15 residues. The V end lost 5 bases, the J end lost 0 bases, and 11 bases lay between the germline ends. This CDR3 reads CASGQGRGSGNTIYF. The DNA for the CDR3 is TGTGCTAGTGGTCAGGGACGAGGCTCTGGAAACACCATATATTTT.

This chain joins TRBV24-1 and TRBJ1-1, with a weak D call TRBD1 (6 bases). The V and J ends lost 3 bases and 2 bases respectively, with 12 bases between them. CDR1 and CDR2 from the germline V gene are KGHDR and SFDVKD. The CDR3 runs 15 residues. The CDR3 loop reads CATSDQKGGNTEAFF. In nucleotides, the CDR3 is TGTGCCACCAGTGATCAAAAAGGGGGAAACACTGAAGCTTTCTTT.

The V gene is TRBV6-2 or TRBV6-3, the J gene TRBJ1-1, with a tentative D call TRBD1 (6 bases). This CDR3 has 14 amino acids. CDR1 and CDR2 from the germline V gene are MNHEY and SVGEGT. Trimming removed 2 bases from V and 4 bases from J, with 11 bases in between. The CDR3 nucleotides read TGTGCCAGCAGTTACAACGGGGGCCCCACTGAAGCTTTCTTT. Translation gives CASSYNGGPTEAFF.

As DNA, the CDR3 is TGTGCCAGCAGCTCCGGGGACAGGGGAGATGAAAAACTGTTTTTT. Encoded protein: CASSSGDRGDEKLFF. The genes are TRBV7-9 and TRBJ1-4; 10 bases are shared with TRBD1. The CDR3 loop spans 15 amino acids. In germline, CDR1 is SEHNR, CDR2 FQNEAQ (reference sequence). The V gene end was trimmed by 4 bases and the J gene end by 6 bases; junction bases not matched to a gene: 5.

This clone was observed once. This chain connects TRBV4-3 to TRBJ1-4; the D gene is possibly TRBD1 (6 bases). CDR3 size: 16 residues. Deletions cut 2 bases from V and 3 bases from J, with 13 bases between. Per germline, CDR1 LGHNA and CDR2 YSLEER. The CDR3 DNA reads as TGCGCCAGCAGCCAAAAAGTTCGGACAGCTAATGAAAAACTGTTTTTT. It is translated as CASSQKVRTANEKLFF.

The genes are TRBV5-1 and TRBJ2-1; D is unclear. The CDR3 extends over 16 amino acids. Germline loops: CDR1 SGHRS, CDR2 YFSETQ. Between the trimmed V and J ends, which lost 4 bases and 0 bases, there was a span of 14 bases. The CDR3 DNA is TGCGCCAGCAGCCCCGCCCAGAAGAGCTCCTACAATGAGCAGTTCTTC. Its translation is CASSPAQKSSYNEQFF.

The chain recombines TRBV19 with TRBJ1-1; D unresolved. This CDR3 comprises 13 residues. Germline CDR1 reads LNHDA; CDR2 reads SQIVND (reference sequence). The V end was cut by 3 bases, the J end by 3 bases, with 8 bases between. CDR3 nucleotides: TGTGCCAGTAGTATCCCGTACGACACTGAAGCTTTCTTT. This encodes CASSIPYDTEAFF.

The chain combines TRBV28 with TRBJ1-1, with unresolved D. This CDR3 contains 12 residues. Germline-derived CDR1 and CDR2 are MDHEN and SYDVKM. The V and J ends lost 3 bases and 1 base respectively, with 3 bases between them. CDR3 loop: CASSLQNTEAFF. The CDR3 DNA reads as TGTGCCAGCAGTTTGCAGAACACTGAAGCTTTCTTT.

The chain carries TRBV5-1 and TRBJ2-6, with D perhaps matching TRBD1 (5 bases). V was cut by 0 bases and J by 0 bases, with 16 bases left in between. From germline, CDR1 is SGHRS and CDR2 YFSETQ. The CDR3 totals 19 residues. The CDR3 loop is CASSLGFDSATSGANVLTF. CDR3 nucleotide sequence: TGCGCCAGCAGCTTGGGGTTCGACAGCGCGACCTCTGGGGCCAACGTCCTGACTTTC.

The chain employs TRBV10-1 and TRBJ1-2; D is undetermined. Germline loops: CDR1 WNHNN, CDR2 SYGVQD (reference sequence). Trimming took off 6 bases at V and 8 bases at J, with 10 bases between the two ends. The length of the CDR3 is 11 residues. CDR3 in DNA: TGCGCCAGCAGAGAACGAAGGGGCTACACCTTC. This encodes CASRERRGYTF.

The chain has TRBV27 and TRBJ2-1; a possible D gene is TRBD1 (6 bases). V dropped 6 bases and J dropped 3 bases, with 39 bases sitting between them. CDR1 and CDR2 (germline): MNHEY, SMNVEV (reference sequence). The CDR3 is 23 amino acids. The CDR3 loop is CASSSFDQPRTPERTAVYNEQFF. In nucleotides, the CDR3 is TGTGCCAGCAGCAGTTTCGACCAGCCCAGGACGCCGGAGAGGACAGCGGTCTACAATGAGCAGTTCTTC.